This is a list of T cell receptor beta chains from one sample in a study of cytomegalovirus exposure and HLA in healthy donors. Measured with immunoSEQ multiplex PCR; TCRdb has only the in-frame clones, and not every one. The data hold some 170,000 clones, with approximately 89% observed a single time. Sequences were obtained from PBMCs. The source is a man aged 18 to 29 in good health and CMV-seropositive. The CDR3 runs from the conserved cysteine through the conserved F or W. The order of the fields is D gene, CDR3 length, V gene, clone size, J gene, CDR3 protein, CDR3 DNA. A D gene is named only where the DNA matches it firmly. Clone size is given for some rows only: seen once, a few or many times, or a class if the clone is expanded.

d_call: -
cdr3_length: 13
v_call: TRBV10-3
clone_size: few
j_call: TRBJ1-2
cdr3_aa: CAIRDRENYGYTF
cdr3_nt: TGTGCCATCAGGGACAGAGAGAACTATGGCTACACCTTC

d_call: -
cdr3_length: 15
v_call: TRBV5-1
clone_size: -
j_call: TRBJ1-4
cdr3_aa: CASKIQGTPNEKLFF
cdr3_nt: TGCGCCAGCAAGATACAGGGAACACCTAATGAAAAACTGTTTTTT

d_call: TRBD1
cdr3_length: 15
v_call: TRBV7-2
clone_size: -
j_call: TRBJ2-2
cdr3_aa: CASSLTGVDTGELFF
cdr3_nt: TGTGCCAGCAGCCTTACAGGGGTGGACACCGGGGAGCTGTTTTTT

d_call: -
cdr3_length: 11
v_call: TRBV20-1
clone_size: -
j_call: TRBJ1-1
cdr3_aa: CSAGGFTEAFF
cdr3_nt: TGCAGTGCCGGGGGTTTCACTGAAGCTTTCTTT

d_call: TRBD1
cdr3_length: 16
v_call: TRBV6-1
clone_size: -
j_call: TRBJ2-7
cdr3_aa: CASSEALPDRSYEQYF
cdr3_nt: TGTGCCAGCAGTGAAGCGCTTCCGGACAGGTCCTACGAGCAGTACTTC

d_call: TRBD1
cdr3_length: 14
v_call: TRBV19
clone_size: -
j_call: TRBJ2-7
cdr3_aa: CASNPGQGVEEQYF
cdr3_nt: TGTGCCAGTAATCCGGGACAGGGGGTCGAGGAGCAGTACTTC

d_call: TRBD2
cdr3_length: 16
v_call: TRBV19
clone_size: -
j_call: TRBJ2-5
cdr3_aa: CASSTQASGRKETQYF
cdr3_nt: TGTGCCAGTAGTACCCAGGCTAGCGGGAGGAAAGAGACCCAGTACTTC

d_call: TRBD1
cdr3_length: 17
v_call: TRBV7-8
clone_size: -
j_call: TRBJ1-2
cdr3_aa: CASSARQGALANYGYTF
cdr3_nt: TGTGCCAGCAGCGCGAGACAGGGGGCGCTGGCTAACTATGGCTACACCTTC

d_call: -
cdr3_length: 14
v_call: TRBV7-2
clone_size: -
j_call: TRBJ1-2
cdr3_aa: CASSPTADGYGYTF
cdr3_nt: TGTGCCAGCAGCCCGACGGCCGACGGGTATGGCTACACCTTC

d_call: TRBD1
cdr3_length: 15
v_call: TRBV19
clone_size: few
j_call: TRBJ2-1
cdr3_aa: CASSLGTGGYNEQFF
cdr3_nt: TGTGCCAGTAGTCTCGGGACAGGGGGCTACAATGAGCAGTTCTTC

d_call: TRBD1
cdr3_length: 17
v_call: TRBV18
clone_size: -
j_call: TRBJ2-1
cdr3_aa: CASSPTRQGPRYNEQFF
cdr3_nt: TGTGCCAGCTCACCAACCCGACAGGGCCCTAGGTACAATGAGCAGTTCTTC

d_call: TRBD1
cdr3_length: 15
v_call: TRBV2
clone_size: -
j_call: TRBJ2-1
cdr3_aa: CASRGDRGAYNEQFF
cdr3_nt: TGTGCCAGCCGTGGCGACAGGGGGGCCTACAATGAGCAGTTCTTC

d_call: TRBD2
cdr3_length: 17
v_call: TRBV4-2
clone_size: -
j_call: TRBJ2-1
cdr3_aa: CASSQDTLAASYNEQFF
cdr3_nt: TGTGCCAGCAGCCAAGATACTCTAGCGGCCTCCTACAATGAGCAGTTCTTC

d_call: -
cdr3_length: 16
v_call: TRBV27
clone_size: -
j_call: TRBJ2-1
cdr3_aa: CASSFRARGVYNEQFF
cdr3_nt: TGTGCCAGCAGTTTTAGGGCCAGGGGGGTATACAATGAGCAGTTCTTC

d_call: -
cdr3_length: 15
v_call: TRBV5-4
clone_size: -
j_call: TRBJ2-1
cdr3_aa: CASSPTGNSYNEQFF
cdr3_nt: TGTGCCAGCAGTCCGACAGGAAACTCCTACAATGAGCAGTTCTTC

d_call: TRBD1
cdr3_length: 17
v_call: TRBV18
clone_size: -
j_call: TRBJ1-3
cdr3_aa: CASSPKTGGSSGNTIYF
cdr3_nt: TGTGCCAGCTCACCGAAGACAGGGGGCTCCTCTGGAAACACCATATATTTT

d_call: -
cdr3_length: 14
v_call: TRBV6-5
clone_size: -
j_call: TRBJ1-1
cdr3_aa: CASITLRGNTEAFF
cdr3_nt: TGTGCCAGCATTACACTCAGGGGGAACACTGAAGCTTTCTTT

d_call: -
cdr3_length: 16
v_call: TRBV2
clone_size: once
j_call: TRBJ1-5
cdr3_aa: CASTREQGSSNQPQHF
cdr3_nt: TGTGCCAGCACCCGAGAACAGGGAAGCAGCAATCAGCCCCAGCATTTT

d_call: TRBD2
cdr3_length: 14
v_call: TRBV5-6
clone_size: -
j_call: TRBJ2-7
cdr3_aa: CASSLVGSGRAQYF
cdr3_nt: TGTGCCAGCAGCTTGGTTGGTAGCGGGAGGGCCCAGTACTTC

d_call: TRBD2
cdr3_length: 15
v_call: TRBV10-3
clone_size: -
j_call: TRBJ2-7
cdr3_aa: CAISAGAGGDYEQYF
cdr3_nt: TGTGCCATCAGTGCCGGGGCGGGAGGGGACTACGAGCAGTACTTC

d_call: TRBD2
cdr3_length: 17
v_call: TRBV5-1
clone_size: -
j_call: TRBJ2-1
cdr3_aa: CASSFSALAGADNEQFF
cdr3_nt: TGCGCCAGCAGCTTTAGCGCGCTAGCGGGCGCAGACAATGAGCAGTTCTTC

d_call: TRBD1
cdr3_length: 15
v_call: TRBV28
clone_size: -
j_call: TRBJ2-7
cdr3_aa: CASRKPGQGLYEQYF
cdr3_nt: TGTGCCAGCAGGAAACCAGGACAGGGGTTATACGAGCAGTACTTC

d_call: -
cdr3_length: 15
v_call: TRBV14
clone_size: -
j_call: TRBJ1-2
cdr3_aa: CASSFKQGRGYGYTF
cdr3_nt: TGTGCCAGCAGCTTTAAACAGGGTAGAGGCTATGGCTACACCTTC

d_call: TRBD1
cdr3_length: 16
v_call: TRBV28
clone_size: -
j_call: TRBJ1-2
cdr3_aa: CASSAPGTGVDYGYTF
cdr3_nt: TGTGCCAGCAGTGCCCCCGGGACAGGGGTAGACTATGGCTACACCTTC

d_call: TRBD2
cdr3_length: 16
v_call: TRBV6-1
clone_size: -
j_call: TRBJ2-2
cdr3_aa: CASSATSATNTGELFF
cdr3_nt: TGTGCCAGCAGTGCGACTAGCGCAACGAACACCGGGGAGCTGTTTTTT

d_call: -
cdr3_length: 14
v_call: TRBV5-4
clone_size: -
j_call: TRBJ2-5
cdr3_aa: CASSGGGHSETQYF
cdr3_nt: TGTGCCAGCAGCGGGGGGGGACATTCGGAGACCCAGTACTTC

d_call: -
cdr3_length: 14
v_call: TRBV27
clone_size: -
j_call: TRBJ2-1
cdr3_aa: CASSSRERHNEQFF
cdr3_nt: TGTGCCAGCAGTTCCCGTGAGCGACACAATGAGCAGTTCTTC

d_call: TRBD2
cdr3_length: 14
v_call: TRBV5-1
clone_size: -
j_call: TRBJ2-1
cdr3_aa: CASVAGARGNEQFF
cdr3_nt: TGCGCCAGCGTAGCGGGAGCTAGGGGCAATGAGCAGTTCTTC

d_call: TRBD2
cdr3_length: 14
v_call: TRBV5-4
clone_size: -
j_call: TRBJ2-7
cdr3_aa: CASSLSSGSYEQYF
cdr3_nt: TGTGCCAGCAGCTTGAGTAGCGGGTCCTACGAGCAGTACTTC

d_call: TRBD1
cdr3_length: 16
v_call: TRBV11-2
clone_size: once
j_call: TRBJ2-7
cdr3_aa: CASSVLAGQGYYEQYF
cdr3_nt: TGTGCCAGCAGCGTACTCGCGGGACAGGGGTACTACGAGCAGTACTTC

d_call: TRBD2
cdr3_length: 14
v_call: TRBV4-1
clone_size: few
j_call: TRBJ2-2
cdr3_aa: CASSQGLAAGELFF
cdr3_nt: TGCGCCAGCAGCCAAGGACTAGCTGCCGGGGAGCTGTTTTTT

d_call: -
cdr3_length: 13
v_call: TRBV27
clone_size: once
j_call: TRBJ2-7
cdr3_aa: CASSFTRTNEQYF
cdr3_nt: TGTGCCAGCAGTTTTACCAGAACCAACGAGCAGTACTTC

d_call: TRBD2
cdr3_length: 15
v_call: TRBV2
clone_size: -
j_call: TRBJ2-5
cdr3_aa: CASIQGASGEETQYF
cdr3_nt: TGTGCCAGCATCCAGGGTGCTAGCGGCGAAGAGACCCAGTACTTC

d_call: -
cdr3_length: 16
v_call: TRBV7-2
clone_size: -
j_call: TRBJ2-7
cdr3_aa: CASSLFSDTLGSEQYF
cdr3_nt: TGTGCCAGCAGCTTATTCTCGGACACACTCGGTTCCGAGCAGTACTTC

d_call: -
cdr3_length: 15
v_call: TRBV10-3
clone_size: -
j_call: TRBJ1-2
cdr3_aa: CAISGDSSTNYGYTF
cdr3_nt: TGTGCCATCAGTGGCGACAGTTCCACTAACTATGGCTACACCTTC

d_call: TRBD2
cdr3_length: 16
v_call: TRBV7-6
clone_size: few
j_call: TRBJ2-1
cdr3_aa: CASSPRLAGGSNEQFF
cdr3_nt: TGTGCCAGCAGCCCAAGACTAGCGGGAGGCAGCAATGAGCAGTTCTTC

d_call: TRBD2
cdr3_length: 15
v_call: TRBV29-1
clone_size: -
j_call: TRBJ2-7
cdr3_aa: CSVEVAGGLIYEQYF
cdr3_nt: TGCAGCGTTGAAGTCGCGGGAGGGTTAATCTACGAGCAGTACTTC

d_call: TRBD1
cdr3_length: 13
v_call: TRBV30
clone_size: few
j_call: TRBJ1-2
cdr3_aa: CAWTGTGGSGYTF
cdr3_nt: TGTGCCTGGACAGGGACAGGGGGAAGTGGCTACACCTTC

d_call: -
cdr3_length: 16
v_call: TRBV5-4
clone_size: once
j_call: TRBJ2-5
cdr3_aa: CASSSPYGSSAETQYF
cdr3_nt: TGTGCCAGCAGCAGTCCCTATGGGAGTAGCGCGGAGACCCAGTACTTC

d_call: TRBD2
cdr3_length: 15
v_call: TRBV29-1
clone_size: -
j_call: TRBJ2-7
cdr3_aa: CSVEDVAGGPPQQYF
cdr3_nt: TGCAGCGTTGAAGATGTGGCGGGAGGGCCTCCCCAGCAGTACTTC

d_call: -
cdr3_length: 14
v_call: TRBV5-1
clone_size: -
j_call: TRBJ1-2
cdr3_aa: CASSLGGGLYGYTF
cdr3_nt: TGCGCCAGCAGCTTGGGTGGAGGGCTCTATGGCTACACCTTC

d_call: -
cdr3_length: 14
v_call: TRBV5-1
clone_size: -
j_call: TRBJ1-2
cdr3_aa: CASSPKTEPYGYTF
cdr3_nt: TGCGCCAGCAGCCCAAAGACAGAACCCTATGGCTACACCTTC

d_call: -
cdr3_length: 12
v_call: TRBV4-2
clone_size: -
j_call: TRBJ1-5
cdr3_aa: CASSHADQPQHF
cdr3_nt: TGTGCCAGCAGCCATGCGGATCAGCCCCAGCATTTT

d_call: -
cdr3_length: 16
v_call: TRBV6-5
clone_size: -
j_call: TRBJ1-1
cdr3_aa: CASSYYPRRSNTEAFF
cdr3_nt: TGTGCCAGCAGTTACTATCCTAGAAGGTCGAACACTGAAGCTTTCTTT

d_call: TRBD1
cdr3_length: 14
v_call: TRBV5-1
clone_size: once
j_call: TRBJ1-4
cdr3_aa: CASSPDRGREKLFF
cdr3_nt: TGCGCCAGCAGCCCGGACAGGGGGCGGGAAAAACTGTTTTTT

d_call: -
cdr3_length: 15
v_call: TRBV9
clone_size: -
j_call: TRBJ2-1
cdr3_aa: CASSAEASSYNEQFF
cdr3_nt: TGTGCCAGCAGCGCTGAAGCAAGCTCCTACAATGAGCAGTTCTTC

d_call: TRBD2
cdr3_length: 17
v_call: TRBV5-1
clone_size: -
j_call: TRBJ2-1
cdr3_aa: CASSLAITASGTGEQFF
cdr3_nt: TGCGCCAGCAGCTTGGCCATCACGGCTAGCGGGACGGGTGAGCAGTTCTTC

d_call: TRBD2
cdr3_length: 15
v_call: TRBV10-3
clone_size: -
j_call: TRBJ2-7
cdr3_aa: CAISETLAGVYEQYF
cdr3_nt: TGTGCCATCAGTGAGACACTAGCGGGAGTCTACGAGCAGTACTTC

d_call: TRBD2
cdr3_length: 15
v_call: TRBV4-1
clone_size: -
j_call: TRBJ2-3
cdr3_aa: CASSAGLAGPDTQYF
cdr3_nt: TGCGCCAGCAGCGCAGGACTAGCCGGCCCAGATACGCAGTATTTT

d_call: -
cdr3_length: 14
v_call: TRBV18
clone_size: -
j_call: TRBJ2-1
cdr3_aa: CASSPPGQYNEQFF
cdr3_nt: TGTGCCAGCTCACCCCCGGGACAATACAATGAGCAGTTCTTC

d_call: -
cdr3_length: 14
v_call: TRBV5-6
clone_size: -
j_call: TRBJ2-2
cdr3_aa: CASSLGLFTGELFF
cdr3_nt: TGTGCCAGCAGCCTGGGACTTTTCACCGGGGAGCTGTTTTTT

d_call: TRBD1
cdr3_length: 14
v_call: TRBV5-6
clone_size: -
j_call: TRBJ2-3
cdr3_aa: CASSLRQGTNTQYF
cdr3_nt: TGTGCCAGCAGCTTGAGACAGGGGACGAATACGCAGTATTTT

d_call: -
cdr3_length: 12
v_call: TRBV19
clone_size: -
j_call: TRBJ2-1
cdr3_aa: CASSTDYGEQFF
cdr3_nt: TGTGCCAGTAGTACCGACTACGGTGAGCAGTTCTTC

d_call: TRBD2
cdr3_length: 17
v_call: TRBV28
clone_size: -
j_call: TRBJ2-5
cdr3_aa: CASSAGLAGVWGETQYF
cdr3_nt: TGTGCCAGCAGTGCGGGACTAGCGGGAGTGTGGGGAGAGACCCAGTACTTC

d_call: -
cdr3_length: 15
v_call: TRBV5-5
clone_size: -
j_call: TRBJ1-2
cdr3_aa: CASSLEVTVNYGYTF
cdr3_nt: TGTGCCAGCAGCTTGGAAGTGACAGTTAACTATGGCTACACCTTC

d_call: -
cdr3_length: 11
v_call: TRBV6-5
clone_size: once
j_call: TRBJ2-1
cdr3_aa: CASSTGNEQFF
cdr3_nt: TGTGCCAGCAGCACAGGGAATGAGCAGTTCTTC

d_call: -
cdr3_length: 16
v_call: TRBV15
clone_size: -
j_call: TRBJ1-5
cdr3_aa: CATSTLRQVGNQPQHF
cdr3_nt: TGTGCCACCAGCACCTTAAGACAGGTGGGCAATCAGCCCCAGCATTTT